This T cell receptor (beta chain) appears in the sequencing data of a study of monozygotic twins with inflammatory bowel disease. Template switching added UMIs carrying a 6-nucleotide sample barcode. One entry per CDR3 protein, without DNA, is what TCRdb gives after re-calling the 5' RACE reads. Found here are approximately 100,000 distinct CDR3 sequences; the top ten clones hold roughly 1.9%. With regard to this clonotype: What it binds is unknown.

General observations from the study: For repertoire similarity, concordant twins did not differ from discordant twins, possibly because power was limited.

Sequencing was carried out using blood. The receptor comes from a human donor with ulcerative colitis or Crohn's disease, or a healthy co-twin of an affected twin (not recorded which).

This CDR3 reads CSARSGTNEKLFF. V and J are TRBV20-1 and TRBJ1-4. Germline V gene lookup returns CDR1 DFQATT and CDR2 SNEGSKA (reference sequence). This CDR3 is 13 amino acids long.